One and the same sample provided the 21 T cell receptor beta chains below, sequenced in a study of blood T cell repertoires in COVID-19. Clones were sequenced by immunoSEQ multiplex PCR, and TCRdb holds only the in-frame ones, with some missing. The sample lists about 62,000 clones; around 86% were seen once. Input material: peripheral blood. The receptors were gathered from a man in his 70s with acute or convalescent COVID-19.

V and J are TRBV30 and TRBJ1-6; D might be TRBD1 (6 bases). This CDR3 spans 14 amino acids. V was cut by 7 bases and J by 10 bases, with 20 bases left in between. Germline CDR1 is GTSNPN and CDR2 is SVGIG (reference sequence). CDR3 nucleotides: TGTGCCTTCACCAGGGGTCACGATCGGTCACCCCTCCACTTT. Its translation is CAFTRGHDRSPLHF. The variable domain in full, with the rest retrieved from reference TRBV30 and TRBJ1-6, is SQTIHQWPATLVQPVGSPLSLECTVEGTSNPNLYWYRQAAGRGLQLLFYSVGIGQISSEVPQNLSASRPQDRQFILSSKKLLLSDSGFYLCAFTRGHDRSPLHFGNGTRLTVT.

The chain combines TRBV24-1 with TRBJ2-2; perhaps TRBD2 as D (7 bases). Between the trimmed V and J ends, which lost 1 base and 6 bases, there was a span of 20 bases. The CDR3 extends over 18 amino acids. Germline-derived CDR1 and CDR2 are KGHDR and SFDVKD. CDR3 sequence: CATSDFQRGRARAGELFF. The CDR3, as DNA: TGTGCCACCAGTGATTTCCAGAGGGGGAGGGCCAGGGCCGGGGAGCTGTTTTTT.

Concerning this clone itself: One junction end disagrees with the germline gene, perhaps due to a read error. This sequence joins TRBV7-7 and TRBJ2-2; 13 bases are a match to TRBD2. In germline, CDR1 is SSHAT, CDR2 FNYEAQ (reference sequence). The CDR3 is made up of 16 amino acids. This chain's CDR3 is CASSSGLAGRTGELFF. The CDR3 nucleotides are TGTGCTAGCAGCTCGGGACTAGCGGGACGGACCGGGGAGCTGTTTTTT.

This chain links TRBV6-1 with TRBJ1-2, with a weak D call TRBD1 (6 bases). The ends were cut back, 0 bases at V and 5 bases at J, with 19 bases in the middle. Germline loops: CDR1 MNHNS, CDR2 SASEGT. CDR3 size: 17 residues. Here the CDR3 reads CASSEAGGGPLQYGYTF. CDR3 nucleotide sequence: TGTGCCAGCAGTGAAGCGGGCGGGGGCCCACTACAATATGGCTACACCTTC.

The chain recombines TRBV29-1 with TRBJ1-2; perhaps TRBD1 as D (6 bases). The germline V gene encodes CDR1 SQVTM and CDR2 ANQGSEA. Trimming removed 5 bases at V and 7 bases at J, with 20 bases between. The CDR3 has 14 amino acids. CDR3 sequence: CSVSITGKTRGYTF. CDR3 nucleotides: TGCAGCGTTTCTATTACAGGGAAGACGCGTGGCTACACCTTC.

The CDR3 reads CASGGQYSYEQYF. DNA of the CDR3: TGTGCCAGCGGAGGACAGTACTCCTACGAGCAGTACTTC. The chain is built from TRBV6-5 and TRBJ2-7; maybe TRBD1 (6 bases). Trimming cost V 8 bases and J 0 bases, with 11 bases left between them. The V gene's germline CDR1 is MNHEY and CDR2 SVGAGI. This CDR3 spans 13 amino acids.

This chain connects TRBV6-6 to TRBJ2-7, with 9 nucleotides matching TRBD2. V trimming: 7 bases; J trimming: 1 base; junction bases outside the gene matches: 2. The CDR3 spans 13 residues. Germline CDR1 is MNHNY and CDR2 is SVGAGI (reference sequence). As DNA, the CDR3 is TGTGCCAGCACTCTAGCGGGGTCCTACGAGCAGTACTTC. It encodes CASTLAGSYEQYF.

This chain joins TRBV30 and TRBJ1-4, with TRBD1 identical over 10 bases. This CDR3 spans 15 amino acids. The trim removed 0 bases at V and 7 bases at J, leaving 5 bases unmatched. The germline V gene has CDR1 GTSNPN and CDR2 SVGIG (reference sequence). In nucleotides, the CDR3 is TGTGCCTGGAGTGTACCGACAGGGGGCCTTGAAAAACTGTTTTTT. Translating it yields CAWSVPTGGLEKLFF.

The chain is built from TRBV5-6 and TRBJ2-7; tentatively, D is TRBD1 (5 bases). The germline V and J ends were trimmed by 4 bases and 3 bases, with 11 bases remaining between them. Germline V lookup: CDR1 SGHDT, CDR2 YYEEEE. The length of the CDR3 is 13 residues. CDR3 sequence: CASSRSQGYEQYF. CDR3 bases: TGTGCCAGCAGCCGGAGTCAGGGCTACGAGCAGTACTTC.

In DNA, the CDR3 is TGTGCCAGCAGCCCCAGGGTGGGCAATCAGCCCCAGCATTTT. It yields the protein CASSPRVGNQPQHF. The chain uses TRBV6-5 and TRBJ1-5; a weak D match, TRBD1 (5 bases). Germline assignment: CDR1 MNHEY and CDR2 SVGAGI. The V and J ends lost 6 bases and 2 bases respectively, with 11 bases between them. The CDR3 has 14 residues.

V gene TRBV12-2 combines with J gene TRBJ2-4; the tabulated D call, TRBD1, remains unverified against the DNA. TRBV12-2 is a known pseudogene. The CDR3 runs 15 residues. The CDR3 loop reads CASRLNRGTKNIQYF. The CDR3 DNA is TGTGCAAGTCGCTTGAACAGGGGTACCAAAAACATTCAGTACTTC.

This clone occurred once. This chain joins TRBV5-1 and TRBJ1-4; 9 bases map to TRBD1. Germline CDR1 is SGHRS and CDR2 is YFSETQ. There are 16 residues in the CDR3. Germline trimming cut 5 bases from V and 8 bases from J; bases unmatched to any gene: 13. The CDR3 nucleotides are TGCGCCAGCAGACCAGGCGGGACAGGGCTTGGAGAAAAACTGTTTTTT. Amino acids: CASRPGGTGLGEKLFF.

The rearrangement uses TRBV24-1 and TRBJ2-1; 12 bases agree with TRBD2. The CDR3 is made up of 16 amino acids. The junction had 5 bases not matched to a gene; V was cut back by 5 bases and J by 4 bases. CDR1 is KGHDR, CDR2 SFDVKD, per germline. The CDR3 DNA sequence: TGTGCCACCAGTGCCCCGGGACTAGCGGGTTACAATGAGCAGTTCTTC. Translating it yields CATSAPGLAGYNEQFF.

The CDR3 nucleotides read TGTGCCAGCTCAGGTAGGGGGCATGAAGCTGGGGCCAACGTCCTGACTTTC. Translated, it gives CASSGRGHEAGANVLTF. This chain connects TRBV18 to TRBJ2-6, with 7 bases lining up with TRBD1. CDR1 and CDR2 (germline): KGHSH, LQKENI. J was trimmed by 2 bases and V by 5 bases; bases with no gene match: 9. The CDR3 contains 17 residues. Filled out from reference TRBV18 and TRBJ2-6, the complete variable domain reads NAGVMQNPRHLVRRRGQEARLRCSPMKGHSHVYWYRQLPEEGLKFMVYLQKENIIDESGMPKERFSAEFPKEGPSILRIQQVVRGDSAAYFCASSGRGHEAGANVLTFGAGSRLTVL.

The chain is built from TRBV25-1 and TRBJ1-1; D perhaps matches TRBD1 (6 bases). Germline-derived CDR1 and CDR2 are MGHDK and SYGVNS. The V end lost 6 bases, the J end lost 5 bases, and 10 bases lay between the germline ends. The CDR3 extends over 12 amino acids. For the CDR3, the DNA is TGTGCCAGCAGCGTCGGACAGACTGAAGCTTTCTTT. Its translation: CASSVGQTEAFF.

This clone was recorded once. The chain uses TRBV3-1 (or the pseudogene TRBV3-2) and TRBJ1-5, with TRBD1 identical over 12 bases. J gave up 7 bases and V 4 bases, and 5 bases lay outside the gene matches. Germline assignment: CDR1 LGHDT and CDR2 YNNKEL (reference sequence). The CDR3 consists of 15 residues. CDR3 amino acids: CASSLGTGGTQPQHF. The DNA for the CDR3 is TGTGCCAGCAGCCTCGGGACAGGGGGCACCCAGCCCCAGCATTTT.

This chain links TRBV19 with TRBJ2-5, with 9 bases aligning to TRBD1. The CDR3 contains 15 residues. J gave up 1 base and V 4 bases, and 4 bases lay outside the gene matches. Germline CDR1 and CDR2: LNHDA and SQIVND (reference sequence). CDR3 sequence: CASSRRTGAQETQYF. CDR3 coding DNA: TGTGCCAGTAGTAGGCGGACAGGGGCCCAAGAGACCCAGTACTTC.

The chain links TRBV6-6 to TRBJ1-5; TRBD1 might be the D (5 bases). Germline lookup yields CDR1 MNHNY and CDR2 SVGAGI (reference sequence). The V and J ends lost 7 bases and 1 base respectively, with 11 bases between them. The CDR3 contains 14 residues. CDR3 DNA: TGTGCCAGCACCGCGGGGGGAAGCAATCAGCCCCAGCATTTT. It is translated as CASTAGGSNQPQHF.

The rearrangement uses TRBV9 and TRBJ1-1; D is unresolved. CDR3 length: 15 residues. Germline-derived CDR1 and CDR2 are SGDLS and YYNGEE. V lost 0 bases and J lost 5, with 14 bases in between. Here the CDR3 reads CASSVDWQSGTEAFF. Written as DNA, the CDR3 is TGTGCCAGCAGCGTAGATTGGCAGTCTGGTACTGAAGCTTTCTTT.

This sequence joins TRBV24-1 and TRBJ2-3, with TRBD2 identical over 8 bases. From germline, CDR1 is KGHDR and CDR2 SFDVKD. V gave up 3 bases and J gave up 6 bases; unmatched junction bases: 7. The CDR3 is 15 residues long. The CDR3 region has the DNA TGTGCCACCAGTGATCCCGGACTAGCTCCCGATACGCAGTATTTT. It translates to CATSDPGLAPDTQYF.

The chain employs TRBV29-1 and TRBJ1-1; no firm D call. CDR1 and CDR2 (germline): SQVTM, ANQGSEA. Trimming stripped 7 bases from V and 5 bases from J, with 17 bases between. This CDR3 is built from 13 residues. For the CDR3, the DNA is TGCAGCGCTCCCGGCAACGGGAGGACTGAAGCTTTCTTT. Its protein is CSAPGNGRTEAFF.